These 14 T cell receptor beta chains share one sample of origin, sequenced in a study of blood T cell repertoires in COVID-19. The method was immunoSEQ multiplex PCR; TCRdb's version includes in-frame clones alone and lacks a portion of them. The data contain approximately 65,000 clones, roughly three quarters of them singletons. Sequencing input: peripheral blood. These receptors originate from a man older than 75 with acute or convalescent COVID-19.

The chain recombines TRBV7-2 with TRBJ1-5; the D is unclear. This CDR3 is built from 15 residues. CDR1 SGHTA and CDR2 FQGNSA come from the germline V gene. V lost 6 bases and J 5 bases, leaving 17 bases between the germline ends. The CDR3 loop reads CASRTGSANDQPQHF. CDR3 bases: TGTGCCAGCAGGACGGGGTCCGCGAACGATCAGCCCCAGCATTTT.

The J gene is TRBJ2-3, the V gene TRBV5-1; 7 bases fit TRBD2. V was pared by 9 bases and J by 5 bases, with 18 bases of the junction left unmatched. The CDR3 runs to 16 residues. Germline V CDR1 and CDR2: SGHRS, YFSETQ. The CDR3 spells CATQRGSSGKGDTQYF. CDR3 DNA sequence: TGCGCCACCCAGAGGGGTTCCAGCGGGAAGGGAGATACGCAGTATTTT.

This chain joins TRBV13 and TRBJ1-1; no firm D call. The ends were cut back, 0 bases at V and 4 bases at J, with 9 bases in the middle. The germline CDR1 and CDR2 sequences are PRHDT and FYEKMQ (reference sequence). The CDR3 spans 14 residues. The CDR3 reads CASSLGGEGTEAFF. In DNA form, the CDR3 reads TGTGCCAGCAGCTTAGGTGGGGAGGGCACTGAAGCTTTCTTT.

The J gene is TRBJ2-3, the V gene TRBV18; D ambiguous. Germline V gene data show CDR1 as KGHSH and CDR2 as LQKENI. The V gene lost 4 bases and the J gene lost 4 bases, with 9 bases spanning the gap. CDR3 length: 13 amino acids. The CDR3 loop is CASSRDTADTQYF. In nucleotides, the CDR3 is TGTGCCAGCTCACGAGATACGGCAGATACGCAGTATTTT.

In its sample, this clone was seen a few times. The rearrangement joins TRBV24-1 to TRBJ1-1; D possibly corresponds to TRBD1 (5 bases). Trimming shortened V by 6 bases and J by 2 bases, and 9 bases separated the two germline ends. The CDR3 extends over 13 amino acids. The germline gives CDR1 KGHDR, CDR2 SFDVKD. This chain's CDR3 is CATSSQDNTEAFF. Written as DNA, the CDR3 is TGTGCCACCAGTTCACAGGACAACACTGAAGCTTTCTTT.

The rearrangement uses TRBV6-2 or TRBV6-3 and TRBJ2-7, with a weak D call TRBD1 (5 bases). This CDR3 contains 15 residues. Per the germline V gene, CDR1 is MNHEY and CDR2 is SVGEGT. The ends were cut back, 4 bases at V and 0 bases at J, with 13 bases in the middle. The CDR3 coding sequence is TGTGCCAGCAGTTTCATCAGGGAAAGCTCCTACGAGCAGTACTTC. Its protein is CASSFIRESSYEQYF.

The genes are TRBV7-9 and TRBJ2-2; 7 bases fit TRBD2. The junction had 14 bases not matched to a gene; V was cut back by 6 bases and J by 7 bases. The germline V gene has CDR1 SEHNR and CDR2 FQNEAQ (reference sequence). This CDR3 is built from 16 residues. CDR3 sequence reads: CASRPPGGRGGGELFF. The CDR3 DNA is TGTGCCAGCAGACCGCCCGGCGGGAGAGGCGGCGGGGAGCTGTTTTTT.

The CDR3 here is CASSLAPYYEQYF. CDR3 in DNA: TGTGCCAGCAGCCTAGCCCCCTACTACGAGCAGTACTTC. The chain couples TRBV5-4 to TRBJ2-7; D is possibly TRBD2 (5 bases). V was shortened by 4 bases and J by 3 bases, with 11 bases between the two germline ends. Germline loops: CDR1 SGHNT, CDR2 YYREEE (reference sequence). The CDR3 extends over 13 amino acids. Based on the CDR3 plus reference TRBV5-4 and TRBJ2-7, the full variable domain is ETGVTQSPTHLIKTRGQQVTLRCSSQSGHNTVSWYQQALGQGPQFIFQYYREEENGRGNFPPRFSGLQFPNYSSELNVNALELDDSALYLCASSLAPYYEQYFGPGTRLTVT.

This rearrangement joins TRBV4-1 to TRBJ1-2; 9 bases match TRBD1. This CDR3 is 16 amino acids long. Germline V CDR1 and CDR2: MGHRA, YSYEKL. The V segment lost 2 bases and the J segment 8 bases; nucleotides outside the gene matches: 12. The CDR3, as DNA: TGCGCCAGCAGCCAAAACCCCACAGGGGGCACGGGCGGCTACACCTTC. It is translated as CASSQNPTGGTGGYTF.

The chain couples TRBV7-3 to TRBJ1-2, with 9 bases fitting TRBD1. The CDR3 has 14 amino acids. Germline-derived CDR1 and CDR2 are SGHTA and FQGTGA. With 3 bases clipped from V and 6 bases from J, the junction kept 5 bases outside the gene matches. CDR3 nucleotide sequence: TGTGCCAGCAGCTTTGGCGGACAGGGGAATGGCTACACCTTC. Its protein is CASSFGGQGNGYTF.

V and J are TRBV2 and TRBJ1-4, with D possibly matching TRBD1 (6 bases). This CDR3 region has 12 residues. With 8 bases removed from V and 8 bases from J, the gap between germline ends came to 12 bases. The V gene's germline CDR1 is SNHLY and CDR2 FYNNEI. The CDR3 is CASREGEEKLFF. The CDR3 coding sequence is TGTGCCAGCCGGGAGGGGGAAGAAAAACTGTTTTTT.

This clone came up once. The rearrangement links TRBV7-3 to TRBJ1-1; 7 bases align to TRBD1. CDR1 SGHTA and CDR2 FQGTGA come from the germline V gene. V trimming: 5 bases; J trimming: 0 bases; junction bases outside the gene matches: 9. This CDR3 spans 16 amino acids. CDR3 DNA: TGTGCCAGCAGCCTAAGTGGGACAGTAATGAACACTGAAGCTTTCTTT. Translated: CASSLSGTVMNTEAFF.

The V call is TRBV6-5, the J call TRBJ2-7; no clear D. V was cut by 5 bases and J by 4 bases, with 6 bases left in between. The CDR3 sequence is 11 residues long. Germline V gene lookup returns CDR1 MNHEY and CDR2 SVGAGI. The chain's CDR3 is CASSTQYEQYF. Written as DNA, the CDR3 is TGTGCCAGCAGTACCCAGTACGAGCAGTACTTC.

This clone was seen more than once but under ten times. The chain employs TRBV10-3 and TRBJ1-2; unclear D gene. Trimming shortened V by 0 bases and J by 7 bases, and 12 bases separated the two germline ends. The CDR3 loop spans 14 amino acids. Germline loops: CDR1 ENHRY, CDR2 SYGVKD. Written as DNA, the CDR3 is TGTGCCATCAGTGAGTCCGAGGATACGGGTGGCTACACCTTC. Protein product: CAISESEDTGGYTF.